Following are 26 T cell receptor beta chains from one sample sequenced in a study of T cell responses to AZD1222 COVID-19 vaccine (dated by TCRdb to 2020 to 2022). Library generation was performed with the immunoSEQ multiplex PCR assay. Sourced from immuneACCESS, this table was stored by TCRdb with only in-frame sequences that have V and J called. A share of the clones is absent; for the studies checked, an unresolved V gene accounts for under half, and the remainder has no known explanation. The sample data list 150,000 or so clones, and around 90% of these were observed just once. The top ten clones comprise approximately 3.1% of the sample. This specimen's time point label, interpreted: baseline before first vaccination. Sequencing was performed on peripheral blood, taken on day 0 of AZD1222 vaccination. All receptors derive from an adult in good health.

The chain couples TRBV6-5 to TRBJ1-2; TRBD1 might be the D (5 bases). CDR1 MNHEY and CDR2 SVGAGI come from the germline V gene. This CDR3 is 13 amino acids long. V was pared by 5 bases and J by 3 bases, with 10 bases between. The CDR3 region is CASSQGLDYGYTF. CDR3 nucleotides: TGTGCCAGCAGTCAGGGACTGGACTATGGCTACACCTTC.

The chain recombines TRBV10-1 with TRBJ2-7; possibly TRBD2 for D (5 bases). The length of the CDR3 is 15 residues. The V gene's germline CDR1 is WNHNN and CDR2 SYGVQD (reference sequence). V was shortened by 1 base and J by 2 bases, with 12 bases between the two germline ends. CDR3: CASSEWERPPYEQYF. The CDR3 region has the DNA TGCGCCAGCAGTGAGTGGGAGCGTCCCCCCTACGAGCAGTACTTC.

The chain is built from TRBV6-1 and TRBJ1-4; D may be TRBD1 (6 bases). Germline CDR1 is MNHNS and CDR2 is SASEGT. The CDR3 has 14 amino acids. V was clipped by 2 bases and J by 7 bases, with 11 bases between them. CDR3: CASSEQTGLEKLFF. CDR3 coding DNA: TGTGCCAGCAGTGAACAAACAGGGCTTGAAAAACTGTTTTTT.

The CDR3 sequence is CASSFPGGSYGYTF. The CDR3 DNA reads TGTGCCAGCAGTTTTCCAGGGGGCAGCTATGGCTACACCTTC. V and J are TRBV28 and TRBJ1-2; 8 bases are a match to TRBD1. The CDR3 consists of 14 residues. After removal of 3 bases from V and 4 bases from J, the junction contained 4 bases not matched to a gene. CDR1 and CDR2 (germline): MDHEN, SYDVKM.

The CDR3 is CASSDSLGRSPLHF. In nucleotides, the CDR3 is TGTGCCAGCAGTGACAGCCTGGGCCGGTCACCCCTCCACTTT. V gene TRBV6-4 combines with J gene TRBJ1-6; no clear D. The CDR3 spans 14 residues. The V gene lost 2 bases and the J gene lost 10 bases, with 12 bases spanning the gap. Germline-derived CDR1 and CDR2 are MRHNA and SNTAGT.

V usage is TRBV3-1 (or the pseudogene TRBV3-2) and J usage is TRBJ1-5; no definite D call. The germline CDR1 and CDR2 sequences are LGHDT and YNNKEL (reference sequence). This CDR3 has 14 amino acids. V lost 1 base and J lost 4, with 8 bases in between. The CDR3 protein is CASSQVGGNQPQHF. For the CDR3, the DNA is TGTGCCAGCAGCCAAGTAGGCGGGAATCAGCCCCAGCATTTT.

This sequence joins TRBV7-9 and TRBJ2-7; possible D gene TRBD1, 5 bases. Trimming removed 7 bases from V and 2 bases from J, with 18 bases in between. Germline CDR1 reads SEHNR; CDR2 reads FQNEAQ (reference sequence). This CDR3 has 15 residues. The DNA of the CDR3 is TGTGCCAGCACCGCAGGACCAAAGGGGACCTACGAGCAGTACTTC. Residues: CASTAGPKGTYEQYF.

The chain couples TRBV5-1 to TRBJ2-5, with D possibly TRBD2 on 6 matching bases. Trimming shortened V by 4 bases and J by 5 bases, and 18 bases separated the two germline ends. CDR1 is SGHRS and CDR2 is YFSETQ in the germline V gene. The CDR3 length is 15 residues. The CDR3 DNA reads TGCGCCAGCAGCCCTTTGGCGGGGAATTGGGAGACCCAGTACTTC. The encoded protein is CASSPLAGNWETQYF.

The genes are TRBV10-3 and TRBJ2-7; 7 nucleotides agree with TRBD1. Germline CDR1 ENHRY, CDR2 SYGVKD. The CDR3 contains 15 residues. V lost 3 bases and J lost 0; bases outside the gene matches: 5. The CDR3 is CAISDPGTVSYEQYF. CDR3 DNA sequence: TGTGCCATCAGTGACCCCGGGACAGTCTCCTACGAGCAGTACTTC.

The gene calls are TRBV19 and TRBJ2-1; TRBD2 matches at 11 bases. Losses at the gene ends were 5 bases for V and 4 bases for J; bases not matched to a gene: 7. This CDR3 spans 16 amino acids. The germline CDR1 and CDR2 sequences are LNHDA and SQIVND (reference sequence). DNA of the CDR3: TGTGCCAGTAGTGGCGCGGGACTAGCGGATTACAATGAGCAGTTCTTC. Its translation is CASSGAGLADYNEQFF.

The chain carries TRBV3-1 (or the pseudogene TRBV3-2) and TRBJ1-4, with 12 bases matching TRBD1. V gave up 4 bases and J gave up 7 bases; unmatched junction bases: 7. The CDR3 extends over 16 amino acids. The germline V gene has CDR1 LGHDT and CDR2 YNNKEL (reference sequence). The CDR3 nucleotides read TGTGCCAGCAGCCTGGGACAGGGGGCGCGGGTTGAAAAACTGTTTTTT. Protein product: CASSLGQGARVEKLFF.

This clone was detected only once. The CDR3 protein is CASSQEMHSYYNSPLHF. In nucleotides, the CDR3 is TGTGCCAGCAGCCAAGAGATGCACAGCTATTATAATTCACCCCTCCACTTT. The chain combines TRBV4-2 with TRBJ1-6, with D unresolved. The CDR3 is made up of 17 amino acids. Germline V lookup: CDR1 LGHNA, CDR2 YNFKEQ. V lost 0 bases and J lost 4, with 13 bases in between.

About this clone: The junction and the germline gene differ at one end; a read error may be behind it. The V gene is TRBV2, the J gene TRBJ1-2, with D possibly matching TRBD1 (5 bases). CDR1 and CDR2 (germline): SNHLY, FYNNEI. The CDR3 has 13 amino acids. This CDR3 reads CASREGTDYGYTF. In DNA form, the CDR3 reads TGTGCCAGCAGGGAAGGGACGGACTATGGCTACACCTTC. Complete variable domain (other parts from reference TRBV2 and TRBJ1-2): EPEVTQTPSHQVTQMGQEVILRCVPISNHLYFYWYRQILGQKVEFLVSFYNNEISEKSEIFDDQFSVERPDGSNFTLKIRSTKLEDSAMYFCASREGTDYGYTFGSGTRLTVV.

V usage is TRBV29-1 and J usage is TRBJ2-7; 9 bases align to TRBD1. The CDR3 consists of 14 residues. CDR1 is SQVTM and CDR2 is ANQGSEA in the germline V gene. The V segment lost 3 bases and the J segment 3 bases; nucleotides outside the gene matches: 6. For the CDR3, the DNA is TGCAGCGTTGAGGGGGGACAGGGAGGCTACGAGCAGTACTTC. Amino acids: CSVEGGQGGYEQYF.

The chain uses TRBV4-2 and TRBJ2-7; a possible D gene is TRBD1 (5 bases). Per germline, CDR1 LGHNA and CDR2 YNFKEQ. The ends were cut back, 0 bases at V and 2 bases at J, with 11 bases in the middle. CDR3 length equals 15 residues. The CDR3 DNA follows: TGTGCCAGCAGCCAAGAGTATCAGGGAACCTACGAGCAGTACTTC. Protein sequence: CASSQEYQGTYEQYF.

The V gene is TRBV19, the J gene TRBJ1-3; 7 nucleotides agree with TRBD1. CDR1 and CDR2 from the germline V gene are LNHDA and SQIVND (reference sequence). CDR3 length equals 15 residues. J was trimmed by 2 bases and V by 7 bases; bases with no gene match: 8. CDR3 residues: CASTSPGQPGNTIYF. The CDR3, as DNA: TGTGCCAGTACCTCCCCGGGACAGCCTGGAAACACCATATATTTT.

The genes are TRBV6-4 and TRBJ1-6, with no clear D. CDR1 and CDR2 from the germline V gene are MRHNA and SNTAGT. Trimming cost V 4 bases and J 7 bases, with 11 bases left between them. The CDR3 spans 14 residues. For the CDR3, the DNA is TGTGCCAGCAGTGCCGTCCCGGGGAATTCACCCCTCCACTTT. This sequence encodes CASSAVPGNSPLHF.

This chain connects TRBV29-1 to TRBJ1-5, with D possibly TRBD1 on 5 matching bases. V was clipped by 5 bases and J by 6 bases, with 11 bases between them. The CDR3 spans 12 residues. Germline-derived CDR1 and CDR2 are SQVTM and ANQGSEA. The CDR3 DNA sequence: TGCAGCGTTCGTGAAGGGGCTCAGCCCCAGCATTTT. Amino acids: CSVREGAQPQHF.

V and J are TRBV3-1 (or the pseudogene TRBV3-2) and TRBJ1-5; D is ambiguous. CDR3 length: 13 amino acids. The V and J ends lost 9 bases and 2 bases respectively, with 11 bases between them. Per the germline V gene, CDR1 is LGHDT and CDR2 is YNNKEL (reference sequence). CDR3 in amino acids: CARVRVRNQPQHF. The CDR3 DNA sequence: TGTGCCAGAGTTAGGGTTCGCAATCAGCCCCAGCATTTT.

A word on this clone: The sample carries other DNA sequences with the same CDR3. This chain joins TRBV7-2 and TRBJ1-2; tentatively, D is TRBD1 (5 bases). CDR3 size: 13 residues. Germline CDR1 is SGHTA and CDR2 is FQGNSA. Trimming removed 4 bases at V and 1 base at J, with 7 bases between. CDR3 amino acids: CASSSRGNYGYTF. As DNA, the CDR3 is TGTGCCAGCAGCTCTAGGGGTAACTATGGCTACACCTTC.

V is TRBV7-9 and J is TRBJ2-5, with TRBD1 identical over 8 bases. The junction had 8 bases not matched to a gene; V was cut back by 3 bases and J by 5 bases. The germline gives CDR1 SEHNR, CDR2 FQNEAQ (reference sequence). This CDR3 region has 15 residues. CDR3 coding DNA: TGTGCCAGCAGCTTCGTGGGCAGGGGGCGCGAGACCCAGTACTTC. This encodes CASSFVGRGRETQYF. The complete variable domain, with remaining parts taken from reference TRBV7-9 and TRBJ2-5, reads DTGVSQNPRHKITKRGQNVTFRCDPISEHNRLYWYRQTLGQGPEFLTYFQNEAQLEKSRLLSDRFSAERPKGSFSTLEIQRTEQGDSAMYLCASSFVGRGRETQYFGPGTRLLVL.

CDR3: CASSLGTRYGYTF. The CDR3 DNA reads as TGTGCCAGCAGTTTAGGGACCCGGTATGGCTACACCTTC. This chain joins TRBV28 and TRBJ1-2, with D possibly TRBD1 on 5 matching bases. The germline V gene has CDR1 MDHEN and CDR2 SYDVKM. V dropped 2 bases and J dropped 5 bases, with 9 bases sitting between them. This CDR3 is built from 13 residues.

The table lists this clone with a count of one. Other DNA sequences within the sample encode an identical CDR3. The chain has TRBV7-9 and TRBJ2-7; no clear D gene. The V gene's germline CDR1 is SEHNR and CDR2 FQNEAQ (reference sequence). Trimming pared 4 bases from V and 0 bases from J, leaving 4 bases between. The CDR3 consists of 12 residues. The CDR3 reads CASSYGSYEQYF. The DNA for the CDR3 is TGTGCCAGCAGCTACGGCTCCTACGAGCAGTACTTC. The full variable domain, with the rest looked up from reference TRBV7-9 and TRBJ2-7, is DTGVSQNPRHKITKRGQNVTFRCDPISEHNRLYWYRQTLGQGPEFLTYFQNEAQLEKSRLLSDRFSAERPKGSFSTLEIQRTEQGDSAMYLCASSYGSYEQYFGPGTRLTVT.

J is TRBJ1-1 and V is TRBV11-2, with D tentatively TRBD1 (5 bases). The CDR3 has 14 amino acids. V lost 7 bases, J lost 3 bases, and 15 bases lay in between. CDR1 and CDR2 from the germline V gene are SGHAT and FQNNGV. DNA of the CDR3: TGTGCCAGCAAAGCCGGAGGACAATACACTGAAGCTTTCTTT. Amino acid sequence: CASKAGGQYTEAFF. Variable domain in full (rest from reference TRBV11-2 and TRBJ1-1): EAGVAQSPRYKIIEKRQSVAFWCNPISGHATLYWYQQILGQGPKLLIQFQNNGVVDDSQLPKDRFSAERLKGVDSTLKIQPAKLEDSAVYLCASKAGGQYTEAFFGQGTRLTVV.

The chain links TRBV28 to TRBJ2-1, with D tentatively TRBD1 (6 bases). The CDR3 has 16 amino acids. Trimming left V 5 bases short and J 0 bases short, with 14 bases between. Germline V gene sequence: CDR1 MDHEN, CDR2 SYDVKM. The CDR3 DNA reads as TGTGCCAGCAGTACATACAGGGTAAGCTCCTACAATGAGCAGTTCTTC. Protein: CASSTYRVSSYNEQFF.

The CDR3 loop reads CASREAGPNTEAFF. The CDR3 coding sequence is TGTGCCAGTAGGGAGGCAGGCCCTAACACTGAAGCTTTCTTT. This chain joins TRBV19 and TRBJ1-1, with unresolved D. This CDR3 is 14 amino acids long. The V end was cut by 6 bases, the J end by 2 bases, with 13 bases between. Germline lookup yields CDR1 LNHDA and CDR2 SQIVND (reference sequence).